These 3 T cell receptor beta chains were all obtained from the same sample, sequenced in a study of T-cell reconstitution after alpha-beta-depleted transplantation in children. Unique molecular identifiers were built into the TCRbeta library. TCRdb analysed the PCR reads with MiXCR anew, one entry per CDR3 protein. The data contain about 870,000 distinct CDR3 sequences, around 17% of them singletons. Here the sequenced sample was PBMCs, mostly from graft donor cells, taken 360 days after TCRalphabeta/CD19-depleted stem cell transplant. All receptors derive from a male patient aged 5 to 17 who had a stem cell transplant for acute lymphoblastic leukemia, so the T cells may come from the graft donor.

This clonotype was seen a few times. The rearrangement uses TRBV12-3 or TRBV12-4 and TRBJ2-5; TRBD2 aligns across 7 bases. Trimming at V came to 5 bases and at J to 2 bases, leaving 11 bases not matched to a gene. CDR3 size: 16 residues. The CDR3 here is CASSPWVSGSQETQYF. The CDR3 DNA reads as TGTGCCAGCAGTCCTTGGGTTAGCGGGTCTCAAGAGACCCAGTACTTC.

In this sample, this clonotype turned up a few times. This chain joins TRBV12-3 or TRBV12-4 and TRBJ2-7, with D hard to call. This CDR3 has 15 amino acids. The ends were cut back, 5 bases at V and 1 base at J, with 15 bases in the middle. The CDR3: CASSPASFSSYEQYF. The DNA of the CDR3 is TGTGCCAGCAGTCCGGCCTCGTTCTCTTCCTACGAGCAGTACTTC.

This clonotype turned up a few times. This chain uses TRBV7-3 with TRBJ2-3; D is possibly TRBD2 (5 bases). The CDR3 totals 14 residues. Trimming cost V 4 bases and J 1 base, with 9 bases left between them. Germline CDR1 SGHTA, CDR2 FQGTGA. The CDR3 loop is CASSSSEGTDTQYF. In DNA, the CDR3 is TGTGCCAGCAGCTCCTCGGAGGGCACAGATACGCAGTATTTT.